The T cell receptor (beta chain) described here comes from a study of CD8+ T cells in alopecia areata. The V gene's germline CDR1 is PRHDT and CDR2 FYEKMQ (reference sequence). The CDR3 totals 13 residues. Trimming stripped 11 bases from V and 3 bases from J, with 14 bases between. Treatment reported: oral pan-JAK inhibitor, 5-10 mg twice daily. As part of sample collection, lesional scalp punch biopsies and peripheral blood were taken from alopecia areata patients. RNA, once extracted, was reverse transcribed into cDNA for use as the sequencing template. Here immunoSEQ multiplex PCR was the method, and the copy in TCRdb shows in-frame clones only, minus some. The table records around 110,000 clones, roughly 55% of them present only once. On this clone: Its target is not known.

Study findings and constraints: Under tofacitinib, numerous expanded lesional clonotypes remained detectable in scalp and blood. The study found higher clonality in lesional than normal scalp, especially in alopecia totalis/universalis. Tofacitinib significantly decreased scalp clonality and expanded CD8+ clones among top 100.

This receptor was obtained from a human donor with alopecia areata. The sequences come from CD8+ T cells sorted from blood, collected at week 24, from a patient treated with tofacitinib. The rearrangement uses TRBV13 and TRBJ2-1, with D tentatively TRBD2 (7 bases). CDR3 loop: CASWGGRYNEQFF. In DNA, the CDR3 is TGTGCCTCCTGGGGGGGCCGCTACAATGAGCAGTTCTTC.